This T cell receptor beta chain was recovered during a study of a mutant IDH1 vaccine in newly diagnosed glioma (dated by TCRdb to 2020 to 2023). A note on the overall study: Of the approximately 33 patients who were treated, around 62% were male and 37.5% were female, and the mean age was approximately 40 years. Before enrollment, most patients had been given radiochemotherapy with temozolomide as standard therapy, while the rest had received either radiotherapy alone or temozolomide alone. Six visits were used for peripheral blood collection: V03 (baseline), V05, V07, V10, V12 and V13. Longitudinal TCRB deep sequencing was done for roughly 23 treated patients, wherever samples were available for exploratory analyses. The paper as a whole reports these results and caveats: No apparent relationship was observed between pseudoprogression and alterations in the top peripheral T cell clonotypes detected by TCRB sequencing. Across multiple MHC alleles, vaccine-induced immune responses were seen in about 93% of patients. The authors noted that analyses of patient blood samples could not be reproduced because of sample limitations. PBMC samples for TCRB deep sequencing were selected based on availability.

From its cysteine to its phenylalanine, the CDR3 spans 16 amino acids. Of the read, only the CDR3 DNA is kept; its 48 bases are in frame from base 1. Taken from the germline V gene (reference sequence), the CDR1 and CDR2 loops are MNHEY and SMNVEV. Unmatched junction bases come to 9, with V trimmed by 4 bases and J by 2 bases. This sample's time point label indicates: baseline, week 1 (first vaccination visit). The treatment or condition tag for this specimen amounts to: pre-vaccination baseline after standard-of-care therapy. Newly diagnosed WHO grade 3 or 4 IDH1-mutant astrocytomas showing loss of nuclear ATRX were present in the donors. The samples were drawn from NOA16, a multicentre, single-arm, open-label phase I trial in Germany that tested a mutant IDH1 peptide vaccine in humans for the first time. Blood drawn at visit V03 was used as the baseline sample for immunogenicity testing. Genomic DNA for TCRB sequencing was extracted from EDTA blood using the DNeasy Blood and Tissue Kit.

Details on this clone: No cognate antigen has been identified for it. No much larger clone exists at a distance of one base, and base qualities are not known.

The method was the immunoSEQ multiplex PCR assay. Rearranged TCR beta chain sequences were amplified using the hsTCRB Kit according to the manufacturer's protocol. TCRB libraries were sequenced on an Illumina MiSeq. Processing in the source paper ran as follows. The proprietary platform of the kit vendor was used for demultiplexing, trimming and gene mapping. TCRdb's version of the immuneACCESS table is confined to in-frame rearrangements and falls short of the full clone set. An unresolved V gene accounts for under half of the shortfall where checked; the remainder is of unknown origin. Clonal size and the V and J genes are those of that table, whereas D and trimming came from the DNA. Across this sample there are 99,000 or so clones, with roughly 90% seen only once. The ten largest make up roughly 0.54% of the sample.

The clonotype originates from a woman between 50 and 59 years old with glioma. The chain is encoded by TRBV27 joined to TRBJ2-7; 9 bases in between match TRBD1. This sample comprised PBMCs, obtained from a glioma patient treated with radiotherapy, temozolomide or both. The CDR3 sequence is CASSYRLGQGTYEQYF. The nucleotide sequence reads as follows: TGTGCCAGCAGTTACCGCCTCGGACAGGGGACCTACGAGCAGTACTTC.